What follows are 11 T cell receptor beta chains derived from one specimen sequenced in a study of cytomegalovirus exposure and HLA in healthy donors. In the PCR, 60 Vbeta and 13 Jbeta primers were used. Assay used: immunoSEQ multiplex PCR; TCRdb lists only in-frame clones, some missing. The sample holds fewer than 85,000 clones; 78% are singletons and the top ten take under 6%. Input material: PBMCs. The origin of the receptors is a man aged 18 to 29 in good health and CMV-seropositive.

This clone was counted only a few times. The chain couples TRBV6-4 to TRBJ2-2, with D perhaps TRBD2 (6 bases). Per the germline V gene, CDR1 is MRHNA and CDR2 is SNTAGT. V was shortened by 3 bases and J by 0 bases, with 8 bases between the two germline ends. This CDR3 has 15 amino acids. The CDR3 loop is CASSEGGANTGELFF. CDR3 sequence (DNA): TGTGCCAGCAGTGAAGGCGGGGCGAACACCGGGGAGCTGTTTTTT.

The DNA for the CDR3 is TGCGCCAGCAGCTTGGGGGTTAGCGGGAGGGCCCGGGAGACCCAGTACTTC. Amino acids: CASSLGVSGRARETQYF. This chain uses TRBV5-1 with TRBJ2-5; 11 positions agree with TRBD2. CDR3 size: 17 residues. J was trimmed by 5 bases and V by 0 bases; bases with no gene match: 9. Germline lookup yields CDR1 SGHRS and CDR2 YFSETQ.

The chain recombines TRBV4-2 with TRBJ2-2, with 10 nucleotides matching TRBD2. The CDR3 is 16 amino acids. V lost 7 bases, J lost 6 bases, and 11 bases stayed unmatched. CDR1 is LGHNA and CDR2 is YNFKEQ in the germline V gene. CDR3 nucleotides: TGTGCCAGCACCAAGGTTCTAGCGGGAGTTTCCGGGGAGCTGTTTTTT. Translation: CASTKVLAGVSGELFF.

V is TRBV9 and J is TRBJ2-7, with 8 bases aligning to TRBD2. The germline V gene encodes CDR1 SGDLS and CDR2 YYNGEE. This CDR3 region has 15 residues. V lost 0 bases and J lost 7; bases outside the gene matches: 9. CDR3 nucleotide sequence: TGTGCCAGCAGCGTAGGGGCTAGCGGGTCGTTTGAGCAGTACTTC. Translating it yields CASSVGASGSFEQYF. Combining the CDR3 with reference TRBV9 and TRBJ2-7 gives the whole variable domain DSGVTQTPKHLITATGQRVTLRCSPRSGDLSVYWYQQSLDQGLQFLIQYYNGEERAKGNILERFSAQQFPDLHSELNLSSLELGDSALYFCASSVGASGSFEQYFGPGTRLTVT.

This clone was detected only once. The chain recombines TRBV28 with TRBJ1-5, with D possibly TRBD1 on 5 matching bases. The length of the CDR3 is 14 residues. Germline CDR1 and CDR2: MDHEN and SYDVKM. V lost 7 bases and J 3 bases, leaving 13 bases between the germline ends. CDR3 residues: CASIAGGLNQPQHF. DNA of the CDR3: TGTGCCAGCATCGCGGGGGGACTCAATCAGCCCCAGCATTTT. Combining the CDR3 with reference TRBV28 and TRBJ1-5 gives the whole variable domain DVKVTQSSRYLVKRTGEKVFLECVQDMDHENMFWYRQDPGLGLRLIYFSYDVKMKEKGDIPEGYSVSREKKERFSLILESASTNQTSMYLCASIAGGLNQPQHFGDGTRLSIL.

The chain links TRBV28 to TRBJ1-2; tentative D call: TRBD1 (6 bases). Trimming pared 6 bases from V and 6 bases from J, leaving 14 bases between. The CDR3 spans 13 residues. From germline, CDR1 is MDHEN and CDR2 SYDVKM. CDR3 in DNA: TGTGCCAGCAGGGTTGGGGGCGAGAATGGCTACACCTTC. Its translation: CASRVGGENGYTF.

The chain uses TRBV21-1 and TRBJ2-7; the DNA was not used to check the table's D call, TRBD2. TRBV21-1 is a known pseudogene. The length of the CDR3 is 18 residues. CDR3 region: CASSAVEPGETRSYEQYF. The CDR3 DNA reads TGTGCCAGCAGCGCAGTGGAGCCCGGAGAGACTAGATCCTACGAGCAGTACTTC.

The chain has TRBV29-1 and TRBJ2-5; D gene unclear. The end of the DNA aligns better with TRBJ2-7, so the J call may be wrong. Germline V CDR1 and CDR2: SQVTM, ANQGSEA. This CDR3 region has 11 residues. Written as DNA, the CDR3 is TGCAGCGTCGGTAGTTCCTACGAGCAGTACTTC. Translating gives CSVGSSYEQYF.

The chain carries TRBV5-1 and TRBJ2-7, with TRBD1 as a possible D gene (6 bases). Per germline, CDR1 SGHRS and CDR2 YFSETQ. This CDR3 contains 13 residues. With 4 bases removed from V and 12 bases from J, the gap between germline ends came to 20 bases. CDR3 protein: CASSGTRDTSRYF. CDR3 nucleotide sequence: TGCGCCAGCAGCGGCACACGGGACACATCAAGGTACTTC.

This chain connects TRBV2 to TRBJ2-2; 8 nucleotides match TRBD2. J was trimmed by 5 bases and V by 6 bases; bases with no gene match: 8. The CDR3 runs 15 residues. Germline values: CDR1 SNHLY, CDR2 FYNNEI. The DNA of the CDR3 is TGTGCCAGCAGAGTCTCCAGCGGGAGTACCGGGGAGCTGTTTTTT. Its translation is CASRVSSGSTGELFF. The full variable domain, in which reference TRBV2 and TRBJ2-2 provide the parts outside the CDR3, is EPEVTQTPSHQVTQMGQEVILRCVPISNHLYFYWYRQILGQKVEFLVSFYNNEISEKSEIFDDQFSVERPDGSNFTLKIRSTKLEDSAMYFCASRVSSGSTGELFFGEGSRLTVL.

The rearrangement links TRBV4-2 to TRBJ1-2; TRBD1 aligns across 7 bases. Germline V gene data show CDR1 as LGHNA and CDR2 as YNFKEQ. V trimming: 1 base; J trimming: 4 bases; junction bases outside the gene matches: 0. This CDR3 spans 13 amino acids. CDR3 coding DNA: TGTGCCAGCAGCCAAGGACAGGGCTATGGCTACACCTTC. Amino acids: CASSQGQGYGYTF.